This T cell receptor beta chain appears in the sequencing data of a study of T cell repertoires in ileal Crohn's disease. Included were adult ileal or ileocolonic Crohn's patients indicated for ileocolonic resection. TCRB immunosequencing input was roughly 500 nanograms of biopsy DNA per sample. Sequencing was performed with immunoSEQ multiplex PCR; in TCRdb, only in-frame clones are kept and a portion is missing. The sample lists some 4,000 clones, around 85% occurring once. V trimming: 5 bases; J trimming: 5 bases; junction bases outside the gene matches: 12. CDR1 is SQVTM and CDR2 is ANQGSEA in the germline V gene. CDR3 length: 15 residues.

The receptor was isolated from an adult with Crohn's disease. The V and J genes are TRBV29-1 and TRBJ1-1; 9 bases agree with TRBD1. The sequenced sample was ileal tissue. The CDR3 loop reads CSVRFRRDRATEAFF. The CDR3 region has the DNA TGCAGCGTTAGATTCCGTAGGGACAGGGCTACTGAAGCTTTCTTT. The full variable domain, completed using reference TRBV29-1 and TRBJ1-1, is SAVISQKPSRDICQRGTSLTIQCQVDSQVTMMFWYRQQPGQSLTLIATANQGSEATYESGFVIDKFPISRPNLTFSTLTVSNMSPEDSSIYLCSVRFRRDRATEAFFGQGTRLTVV.